This is a list of T cell receptor beta chains from one sample in a study of beta chain features in type 1 diabetes. TCRdb's table, derived via immunoSEQ multiplex PCR, lists solely in-frame clones and lacks some. The sample holds some 60,000 clones; approximately 59% are singletons and the top ten take 2% to 2.5%. Sequencing used Tregs from blood. These receptors all come from a woman under 30 in good health. The CDR3 runs from the conserved cysteine through the conserved F or W. A D gene is named only where the DNA matches it firmly. Clone size, where shown, is once, few, many, or a class for clones that have expanded.

CDR3 protein,CDR3 DNA,clone size,D gene,J gene,V gene
CASSPLAGGPGSYNEQFF,TGTGCCAGCAGCCCCCTAGCGGGAGGGCCAGGGTCCTACAATGAGCAGTTCTTC,.,TRBD2,TRBJ2-1,TRBV14
CAWSDRNRGRTEAFF,TGTGCCTGGAGTGACCGAAACAGGGGGCGCACTGAAGCTTTCTTT,.,TRBD1,TRBJ1-1,TRBV30
CASSQESEGAGGYTF,TGCGCCAGCAGCCAAGAATCCGAGGGGGCCGGTGGCTACACCTTC,once,TRBD1,TRBJ1-2,TRBV4-3
CASSYGTYYTEAFF,TGTGCCAGCAGTTACGGGACATACTACACTGAAGCTTTCTTT,.,.,TRBJ1-1,TRBV6-5
CAWRHGSFTGELFF,TGTGCCTGGCGCCACGGGAGCTTTACCGGGGAGCTGTTTTTT,.,.,TRBJ2-2,TRBV30
CASSGGSGVNEQFF,TGTGCCAGCAGCGGTGGGTCGGGGGTCAATGAGCAGTTCTTC,.,.,TRBJ2-1,TRBV9
CSADRGPVDYGYTF,TGCAGCGCGGACAGGGGCCCCGTTGATTATGGCTACACCTTC,.,TRBD1,TRBJ1-2,TRBV29-1
CASNLDSHSNQPQHF,TGTGCCAGCAATTTGGACAGCCATAGCAATCAGCCCCAGCATTTT,.,.,TRBJ1-5,TRBV2
CASSEVGSRDEQFF,TGTGCCAGCAGTGAAGTGGGCAGTCGCGATGAGCAGTTCTTC,.,.,TRBJ2-1,TRBV6-1
CASSYSSGSTLHF,TGTGCCAGCAGTTACTCGTCGGGGAGCACCCTCCACTTT,.,.,TRBJ1-6,TRBV6-5
CASGLTTSGRADEQFF,TGTGCTAGTGGTTTGACAACTAGCGGGAGGGCCGATGAGCAGTTCTTC,.,TRBD2,TRBJ2-1,TRBV12-5
CASSGGLAGGYEQYF,TGTGCCAGCAGTGGCGGACTAGCGGGAGGGTACGAGCAGTACTTC,.,TRBD2,TRBJ2-7,TRBV6-5
CASSQVPTGLSSYEQYF,TGTGCCAGCAGCCAAGTCCCAACGGGACTTAGCTCCTACGAGCAGTACTTC,.,.,TRBJ2-7,TRBV4-2
CSVGDRLLVETQYF,TGCAGCGTTGGGGACAGACTTCTGGTGGAGACCCAGTACTTC,.,TRBD1,TRBJ2-5,TRBV29-1
CASSSRGTQYF,TGTGCCAGCAGCTCCCGGGGGACCCAGTACTTC,few,.,TRBJ2-5,TRBV6-5
CASLGGQGRPSTEAFF,TGTGCCAGCTTGGGGGGACAGGGGCGCCCCAGCACTGAAGCTTTCTTT,.,TRBD1,TRBJ1-1,TRBV7-2
CASCPQGFNEKLFF,TGTGCCAGCTGTCCCCAGGGTTTTAATGAAAAACTGTTTTTT,once,.,TRBJ1-4,TRBV25-1
CASSLRLAGGTGELFF,TGTGCCAGCAGCTTACGACTAGCGGGGGGGACCGGGGAGCTGTTTTTT,.,TRBD2,TRBJ2-2,TRBV11-2
CASSLGGRGNTEAFF,TGTGCCAGCAGCTTGGGAGGCCGAGGGAACACTGAAGCTTTCTTT,.,.,TRBJ1-1,TRBV5-4
CASRTGATNEKLFF,TGTGCCAGCAGGACAGGGGCAACTAATGAAAAACTGTTTTTT,.,TRBD1,TRBJ1-4,TRBV2
CASSLVGGGLSYNEQFF,TGTGCCAGCAGCTTGGTCGGCGGGGGGCTCTCCTACAATGAGCAGTTCTTC,.,TRBD2,TRBJ2-1,TRBV5-4
CASSFTRVSYEQYF,TGTGCCAGCAGCTTTACCCGGGTCTCCTACGAGCAGTACTTC,.,.,TRBJ2-7,TRBV7-9
CASSSPPGLDTDTQYF,TGTGCCAGCAGCTCTCCGCCGGGACTAGACACAGATACGCAGTATTTT,.,TRBD2,TRBJ2-3,TRBV11-2
CASSLVTRGTSGGNEQFF,TGTGCCAGCAGCCTCGTAACGAGGGGGACTAGCGGTGGGAATGAGCAGTTCTTC,.,TRBD2,TRBJ2-1,TRBV4-2
CASSPGLAGLGDTQYF,TGTGCCAGCTCACCGGGCCTAGCGGGGTTAGGAGATACGCAGTATTTT,.,TRBD2,TRBJ2-3,TRBV18
CASSYAEYSNQPQHF,TGTGCCAGCAGTTACGCGGAGTATAGCAATCAGCCCCAGCATTTT,few,.,TRBJ1-5,TRBV6-6
CASSLQGWVYGYTF,TGTGCCAGCAGTTTGCAGGGGTGGGTCTATGGCTACACCTTC,once,.,TRBJ1-2,TRBV28
CASSYSSQLAVQPQHF,TGTGCCAGCAGTTACTCTTCCCAGTTGGCGGTTCAGCCCCAGCATTTT,.,.,TRBJ1-5,TRBV6-5
CASSPRDRTDSNYGYTF,TGTGCCAGCTCACCCCGGGACAGGACGGATTCTAACTATGGCTACACCTTC,.,TRBD1,TRBJ1-2,TRBV18
CAISHPGKETQYF,TGTGCCATCAGTCATCCAGGGAAAGAGACCCAGTACTTC,.,.,TRBJ2-5,TRBV6-1
CASSSRDRGILNEQYF,TGTGCCAGCAGCTCTAGGGACAGGGGCATCTTGAACGAGCAGTACTTC,.,TRBD1,TRBJ2-7,TRBV7-9
CASSPTMTGGNREQFF,TGTGCCAGCAGCCCCACCATGACGGGAGGCAATAGGGAGCAGTTCTTC,.,TRBD2,TRBJ2-1,TRBV6-6
CASSLDMNTEAFF,TGTGCCAGCAGCTTGGATATGAACACTGAAGCTTTCTTT,.,.,TRBJ1-1,TRBV5-6
CASSIGQASNTEAFF,TGCGCCAGCAGCATTGGACAGGCGTCGAACACTGAAGCTTTCTTT,.,TRBD1,TRBJ1-1,TRBV5-1
CASSHGQLLAFF,TGTGCCAGCAGCCACGGACAGTTGCTCGCTTTCTTT,.,.,TRBJ1-1,TRBV6-6
CASSRQGTNEQFF,TGTGCCAGCTCACGCCAGGGCACCAATGAGCAGTTCTTC,few,.,TRBJ2-1,TRBV18
CASSYSLSTDTQYF,TGTGCCAGCAGTTACTCCCTAAGCACAGATACGCAGTATTTT,.,.,TRBJ2-3,TRBV6-5
CASSQVNREVYEQYF,TGTGCCAGCAGCCAAGTAAACCGGGAGGTCTACGAGCAGTACTTC,once,TRBD2,TRBJ2-7,TRBV14
CASSEVTGANTEAFF,TGTGCCAGCAGTGAAGTTACAGGGGCTAACACTGAAGCTTTCTTT,.,TRBD1,TRBJ1-1,TRBV25-1
CASSRYSSSSYEQYF,TGTGCCAGCAGCCGCTACTCGTCTAGCTCCTACGAGCAGTACTTC,.,.,TRBJ2-7,TRBV5-5
CASSYQGRGTEAFF,TGTGCCAGCAGCTATCAGGGAAGAGGCACTGAAGCTTTCTTT,.,.,TRBJ1-1,TRBV7-2
CASSFLGFQGTANEQFF,TGTGCCAGCAGTTTCCTGGGATTCCAGGGGACAGCCAATGAGCAGTTCTTC,.,TRBD1,TRBJ2-1,TRBV28
CASSSLFGQGGNTGELFF,TGCGCCAGCAGCTCCCTCTTTGGACAGGGTGGAAACACCGGGGAGCTGTTTTTT,.,TRBD1,TRBJ2-2,TRBV5-1
CASSAPGGAGGEQFF,TGTGCCAGCAGCGCCCCGGGGGGGGCCGGTGGTGAGCAGTTCTTC,few,TRBD2,TRBJ2-1,TRBV9
CASSELGLAGAPGTDTQYF,TGTGCCAGCAGTGAATTGGGACTAGCGGGGGCCCCGGGCACAGATACGCAGTATTTT,.,TRBD2,TRBJ2-3,TRBV2
CASSSGTGGEQYF,TGTGCCAGCAGCTCCGGGACAGGGGGCGAGCAGTACTTC,.,TRBD1,TRBJ2-7,TRBV5-6
CASSQQAGYEQYF,TGCGCCAGCAGCCAACAGGCAGGTTACGAGCAGTACTTC,.,.,TRBJ2-7,TRBV4-3
CASSYSRENIQYF,TGTGCCAGCAGTTACTCCAGGGAAAACATTCAGTACTTC,few,.,TRBJ2-4,TRBV6-6
CASSQLAGEANEQFF,TGTGCCAGCAGTCAACTAGCGGGGGAAGCGAATGAGCAGTTCTTC,.,TRBD2,TRBJ2-1,TRBV6-5
CAWSGGGNQPQHF,TGTGCCTGGAGTGGAGGAGGCAATCAGCCCCAGCATTTT,.,.,TRBJ1-5,TRBV30
CASSKRDRNQPQHF,TGTGCCAGCAGTAAAAGGGACAGAAATCAGCCCCAGCATTTT,once,TRBD1,TRBJ1-5,TRBV6-5
CASSLVPGQSYEQYF,TGCGCCAGCAGCTTGGTTCCGGGACAGTCCTACGAGCAGTACTTC,.,TRBD1,TRBJ2-7,TRBV5-1
CASSVAGNGYTF,TGTGCCAGCAGCGTAGCAGGAAATGGCTACACCTTC,few,.,TRBJ1-2,TRBV9
CASSDRVNIQYF,TGTGCCAGCAGTGACAGGGTAAACATTCAGTACTTC,few,.,TRBJ2-4,TRBV6-1
CASSGTPGQNTEAFF,TGTGCCAGTAGTGGGACCCCGGGACAAAACACTGAAGCTTTCTTT,.,.,TRBJ1-1,TRBV19
CASTPASGGAGTQYF,TGTGCCAGCACCCCGGCTAGCGGGGGGGCGGGTACGCAGTATTTT,.,TRBD2,TRBJ2-3,TRBV7-2